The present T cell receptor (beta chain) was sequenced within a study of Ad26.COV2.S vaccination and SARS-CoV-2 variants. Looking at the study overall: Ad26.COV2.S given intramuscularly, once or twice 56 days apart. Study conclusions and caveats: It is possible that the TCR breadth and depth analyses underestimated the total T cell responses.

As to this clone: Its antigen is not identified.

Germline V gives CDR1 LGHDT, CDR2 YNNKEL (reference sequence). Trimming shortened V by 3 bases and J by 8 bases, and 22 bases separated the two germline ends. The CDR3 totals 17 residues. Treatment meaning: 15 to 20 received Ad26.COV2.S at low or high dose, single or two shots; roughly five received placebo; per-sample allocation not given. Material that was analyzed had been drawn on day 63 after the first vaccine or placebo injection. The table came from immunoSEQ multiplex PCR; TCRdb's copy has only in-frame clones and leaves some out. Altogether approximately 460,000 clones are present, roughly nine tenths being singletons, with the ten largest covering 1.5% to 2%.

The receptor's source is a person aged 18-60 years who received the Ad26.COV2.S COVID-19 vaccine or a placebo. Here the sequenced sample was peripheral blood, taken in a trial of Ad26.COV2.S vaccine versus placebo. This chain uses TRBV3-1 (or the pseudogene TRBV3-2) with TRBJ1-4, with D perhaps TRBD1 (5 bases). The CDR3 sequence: CASSHDFGGQGSEKLFF. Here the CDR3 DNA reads TGTGCCAGCAGCCACGATTTCGGCGGGCAGGGAAGCGAAAAACTGTTTTTT.